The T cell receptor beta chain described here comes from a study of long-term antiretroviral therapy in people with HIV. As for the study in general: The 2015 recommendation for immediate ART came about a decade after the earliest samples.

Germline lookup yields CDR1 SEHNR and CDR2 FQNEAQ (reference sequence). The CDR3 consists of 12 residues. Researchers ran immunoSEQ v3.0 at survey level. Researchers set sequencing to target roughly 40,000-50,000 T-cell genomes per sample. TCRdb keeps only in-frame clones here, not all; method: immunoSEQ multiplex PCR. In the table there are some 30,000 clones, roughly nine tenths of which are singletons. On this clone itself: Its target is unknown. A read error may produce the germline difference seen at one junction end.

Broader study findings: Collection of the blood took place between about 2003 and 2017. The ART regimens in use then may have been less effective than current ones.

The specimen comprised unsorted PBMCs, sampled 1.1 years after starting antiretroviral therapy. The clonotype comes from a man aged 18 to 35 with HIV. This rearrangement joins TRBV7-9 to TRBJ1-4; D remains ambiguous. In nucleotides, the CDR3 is TGTGCCAGCAGCCCCCATCGGGGAGAAATCGCTTTT. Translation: CASSPHRGEIAF.